These T cell receptor beta chains were read from a single sample in a study of blood T cell repertoires in COVID-19. This table comes from immunoSEQ multiplex PCR, and its TCRdb copy is limited to in-frame clones, with some not included. The data contain about 150,000 clones, about four fifths of them singletons. Sequencing was performed on peripheral blood. The source is a woman older than 75 with acute or convalescent COVID-19. CDR3s include the opening cysteine and the closing phenylalanine or tryptophan. D genes are given only for firm matches. Some rows mark clone size as missing; the rest say once, few, many or name a class of expanded clone.

>.|TRBJ1-3|TRBV7-2|few
TGTGCCAGCAGCAACCAAGGGGGGGCCTCGGGTGGAAACACCATATATTTT
CASSNQGGASGGNTIYF
>TRBD2|TRBJ2-7|TRBV20-1|.
TGCAGTGCTAGTGCCGGGACTAGCGGGGGGTTCGGCTCCTACGAGCAGTACTTC
CSASAGTSGGFGSYEQYF
>TRBD1|TRBJ2-3|TRBV5-1|.
TGCGCCAGCAGCCCGGGACAGGGGCTTGGTACGCAGTATTTT
CASSPGQGLGTQYF
>.|TRBJ1-6|TRBV7-2|.
TGTGCCAGCAGCTTGGAACAGTTATTCGCCCCCCTCCACTTT
CASSLEQLFAPLHF
>TRBD1|TRBJ1-1|TRBV7-9|.
TGTGCCAGCAGCCCACCTAGGACAGGGGAGAACACTGAAGCTTTCTTT
CASSPPRTGENTEAFF
>.|TRBJ2-7|TRBV5-1|.
TGCGCCAGCAGCTTGCTGTCCTACGAGCAGTACTTC
CASSLLSYEQYF
>.|TRBJ2-7|TRBV24-1|.
TGTGCCACCAGTGATTTGTTCCCGGGGACCTACGAGCAGTACTTC
CATSDLFPGTYEQYF
>.|TRBJ1-2|TRBV5-5|.
TGTGCCAGCAGCCTGTGGCTTGATGACTATGGCTACACCTTC
CASSLWLDDYGYTF
>TRBD1|TRBJ2-7|TRBV6-5|.
TGTGCCAGCAGTTATGGGACAGCTTCCTACGAGCAGTACTTC
CASSYGTASYEQYF
>.|TRBJ1-5|TRBV5-5|.
TGTGCCAGCAGCTTGCGGGATCTCAATCAGCCCCAGCATTTT
CASSLRDLNQPQHF
>.|TRBJ1-3|TRBV7-9|.
TGTGCCAGCAGCCAAAACTCTGGAAACACCATATATTTT
CASSQNSGNTIYF
>.|TRBJ1-5|TRBV5-8|.
TGTGCCAGCAGCTTGAGACAGACGGTTGGGCCCCAGCATTTT
CASSLRQTVGPQHF
>TRBD1|TRBJ2-1|TRBV5-6|.
TGTGCCAGCAGCCTACTCGGGACAGACTCCTACAATGAGCAGTTCTTC
CASSLLGTDSYNEQFF
>.|TRBJ1-2|TRBV2|.
TGTGCCAGCAGTGAAGGGGAGGGAGGGTTTCGCTACACCTTC
CASSEGEGGFRYTF
>.|TRBJ2-2|TRBV3-1/TRBV3-2|.
TGTGCCAGCAGCCCCTGGAGTGGAGGGGGGGCGTTCACCGGGGAGCTGTTTTTT
CASSPWSGGGAFTGELFF
>.|TRBJ1-3|TRBV4-1|.
TGCGCCAGCAGCCAAGATCTGGCAGTTGGAAACACCATATATTTT
CASSQDLAVGNTIYF
>TRBD1|TRBJ1-1|TRBV11-2|.
TGTGCCAGCAGCTTAGGTATGACAGGGCGAACTGAAGCTTTCTTT
CASSLGMTGRTEAFF
>TRBD1|TRBJ1-3|TRBV6-6|.
TGTGCCAGCCGGGACAGGGCTCTGAGCTCTGGAAACACCATATATTTT
CASRDRALSSGNTIYF
>.|TRBJ1-4|TRBV7-9|.
TGTGCCAGCAGCTTCACTGGTTCCCTCCGGGATGAAAAACTGTTTTTT
CASSFTGSLRDEKLFF
>.|TRBJ2-5|TRBV7-9|.
TGTGCCAGCAGCCAAGAGGACAGTTATTACTTC
CASSQEDSYYF
>.|TRBJ2-5|TRBV7-2|.
TGTGCCAGCAGCTTAGATTTGGGCGAGACCCAGTACTTC
CASSLDLGETQYF
>.|TRBJ1-4|TRBV30|.
TGTGCCTGGGTGGAAGGTTTGGGCGAAAAACTGTTTTTT
CAWVEGLGEKLFF
>TRBD2|TRBJ2-1|TRBV6-2/TRBV6-3|.
TGTGCCAGCAGTGGGACTAGCGATTACTACAATGAGCAGTTCTTC
CASSGTSDYYNEQFF
>TRBD1|TRBJ1-1|TRBV3-1/TRBV3-2|.
TGTGCCAGCAGCCGGGGACAGAATATGAACACTGAAGCTTTCTTT
CASSRGQNMNTEAFF
>TRBD1|TRBJ1-4|TRBV12-3/TRBV12-4|.
TGTGCCAGCAGTCAGACAGGGAAACTGTTTTTT
CASSQTGKLFF
>.|TRBJ2-5|TRBV7-9|.
TGTGCCAGCAGCTCACAGGGTGGGGAGACCCAGTACTTC
CASSSQGGETQYF
>.|TRBJ1-2|TRBV3-1/TRBV3-2|.
TGTGCCAGCAACCAGGACAGATTAGCTAACTATGGCTACACCTTC
CASNQDRLANYGYTF
>.|TRBJ1-2|TRBV4-1|.
TGCGCCAGCAGCCAAGGCAAGGGGACAAGGCACTATGGCTACACCTTC
CASSQGKGTRHYGYTF
>TRBD1|TRBJ1-1|TRBV3-1/TRBV3-2|many
TGTGCCAGCAGCCAAGAGGCAGGGGGTTTTTACACTGAAGCTTTCTTT
CASSQEAGGFYTEAFF
>.|TRBJ1-2|TRBV9|.
TGTGCCAGCAGCTCTCGGACGGGAAACTATGGCTACACCTTC
CASSSRTGNYGYTF
>.|TRBJ1-5|TRBV28|.
TGTGCCAGCAGACATCAGGGAGGGGGAACGTATAAGAAAAGGCCCCAGCATTTT
CASRHQGGGTYKKRPQHF
>TRBD1|TRBJ1-6|TRBV7-2|.
TGTGCCAGCAGCCCAGACAGGGATGGCTCACCCCTCCACTTT
CASSPDRDGSPLHF
>.|TRBJ1-2|TRBV12-3/TRBV12-4|.
TGTGCCAGCAGTCTCGACTGGGTGGCTGGCTACACCTTC
CASSLDWVAGYTF
>.|TRBJ1-5|TRBV7-2|.
TGTGCCAGCAGCTTCGTCCAGGTCAATCAGCCCCAGCATTTT
CASSFVQVNQPQHF
>.|TRBJ2-7|TRBV7-2|.
TGTGCCAGCAGCCCCACCGCGGGCGCCAAGTACTTC
CASSPTAGAKYF
>.|TRBJ1-5|TRBV7-2|few
TGTGCCAGCAGCTTAGTTGCCGGGGGTAGCAATCAGCCCCAGCATTTT
CASSLVAGGSNQPQHF
>TRBD1|TRBJ1-2|TRBV4-1|.
TGCGCCAGCAGCCAGTACACAGGGGCCGGGGGCTACACCTTC
CASSQYTGAGGYTF
>TRBD1|TRBJ1-1|TRBV5-1|.
TGCGCCAGCTGGTGGACAGGGGGCAGTCACACTGAAGCTTTCTTT
CASWWTGGSHTEAFF
>TRBD1|TRBJ1-4|TRBV5-6|.
TGTGCCAGCAGCGCCTCCGGGACAGCGAGCCAAAAACTGTTTTTT
CASSASGTASQKLFF
>.|TRBJ1-1|TRBV7-6|.
TGTGCCAGCAGCCCCGGCGGGGGGCTGAACACTGAAGCTTTCTTT
CASSPGGGLNTEAFF
>TRBD1|TRBJ1-6|TRBV28|.
TGTGCCAGCAGTTTATGGGACAGGGTCATCGCTAATTCACCCCTCCACTTT
CASSLWDRVIANSPLHF
>.|TRBJ2-3|TRBV5-4|.
TGTGCCAGCAGCTTTCAGGGGTTGGCAGATACGCAGTATTTT
CASSFQGLADTQYF
>.|TRBJ1-5|TRBV4-3|.
TGCGCCAGCAGCCAAGGAGTGGATCAGCCCCAGCATTTT
CASSQGVDQPQHF
>TRBD2|TRBJ2-3|TRBV5-1|.
TGCGCCAGCAGCCCAAGACTAGCGGGGGGGCCTACAGATACGCAGTATTTT
CASSPRLAGGPTDTQYF
>TRBD2|TRBJ2-1|TRBV10-1|.
TGCGCCAGCAGCCCCAGCGGGAGCTCCTACAATGAGCAGTTCTTC
CASSPSGSSYNEQFF
>.|TRBJ2-7|TRBV5-4|.
TGTGCCAGCAGCTTTCGTCCAGGGGACCCCTACGAGCAGTACTTC
CASSFRPGDPYEQYF
>TRBD2|TRBJ2-7|TRBV6-2/TRBV6-3|.
TGTGCCAGCAGTGCTACCGTCCAAGCGGGGACGACCTACGAGCAGTACTTC
CASSATVQAGTTYEQYF